This T cell receptor beta chain originates from a study of T cell responses to AZD1222 COVID-19 vaccine. Study outcomes and limitations: The sample set comprised mostly white British donors with more females, and clonal diversity was possibly underestimated.

Sequenced by immunoSEQ multiplex PCR; TCRdb stores in-frame clones only, minus some. The table includes some 79,000 clones, 80% to 90% detected once. Turning to this clone: Its antigen is undetermined.

The input for sequencing was peripheral blood, taken 28 days after the second AZD1222 dose. This TCR derives from an adult who received the AZD1222 COVID-19 vaccine.

The DNA of the CDR3 is TGTGCCAGTAGTGAGGGACAGGGGCTAGACATTCAGTACTTC. Protein sequence: CASSEGQGLDIQYF. The V call is TRBV19, the J call TRBJ2-4; 10 nucleotides agree with TRBD1. From germline, CDR1 is LNHDA and CDR2 SQIVND (reference sequence). The CDR3 has 14 residues. Trimming at V came to 5 bases and at J to 8 bases, leaving 6 bases not matched to a gene.